The rows below give T cell receptor beta chains drawn from one sample of a study of siplizumab effects on memory and regulatory T cells. Measured with immunoSEQ multiplex PCR; TCRdb has only the in-frame clones, and not every one. The table has 99,000 or so clones, approximately 94% seen once; the top ten hold about 0.32%. The sequencing sample was made of CD4+ T cells sorted from blood. The receptors come from a human donor in good health. Both conserved end residues are part of each CDR3. D genes are given only for firm matches. The size of a clone is reported for some rows only, either as once, few or many, or as a class for expanded clones.

cdr3_length	clone_size	j_call	v_call	d_call	cdr3_aa	cdr3_nt
15	-	TRBJ2-7	TRBV4-2	-	CASSQDLGLAPEQYF	TGTGCCAGCAGCCAAGATTTGGGGCTAGCCCCCGAGCAGTACTTC
13	-	TRBJ1-1	TRBV19	-	CASSGQLNTEAFF	TGTGCCAGTTCCGGGCAGTTGAACACTGAAGCTTTCTTT
18	-	TRBJ2-5	TRBV6-1	TRBD2	CASSVSGTSGRLGETQYF	TGTGCCAGCAGTGTTTCCGGGACTAGCGGGAGGTTAGGCGAGACCCAGTACTTC
11	-	TRBJ1-1	TRBV27	-	CASKRATEAFF	TGTGCCAGCAAGCGGGCGACTGAAGCTTTCTTT
16	once	TRBJ2-3	TRBV5-4	-	CASSSSYRERTDTQYF	TGTGCCAGCAGCTCTTCCTACAGGGAACGCACAGATACGCAGTATTTT
16	once	TRBJ1-2	TRBV5-1	TRBD1	CASSLLRTGPNYGYTF	TGCGCCAGCAGCTTATTAAGGACAGGACCCAACTATGGCTACACCTTC
13	-	TRBJ2-3	TRBV27	TRBD2	CASRGGGTDTQYF	TGTGCCAGCAGGGGCGGGGGAACAGATACGCAGTATTTT
15	-	TRBJ2-7	TRBV28	TRBD1	CASSSPTGGRHEQYF	TGTGCCAGCAGTTCGCCTACAGGGGGCAGGCACGAGCAGTACTTC
15	-	TRBJ2-7	TRBV6-1	TRBD2	CASSESEREFYEQYF	TGTGCCAGCAGTGAATCAGAGCGGGAGTTCTACGAGCAGTACTTC
13	-	TRBJ1-2	TRBV27	-	CASSLTRLEGYTF	TGTGCCAGCAGTTTAACCCGCCTTGAAGGCTACACCTTC
14	-	TRBJ1-1	TRBV30	-	CAWSVTRWGTEAFF	TGTGCCTGGAGTGTAACCCGGTGGGGCACTGAAGCTTTCTTT
15	-	TRBJ1-4	TRBV9	-	CASSVVAGLNEKLFF	TGTGCCAGCAGCGTAGTAGCAGGGCTTAATGAAAAACTGTTTTTT
17	once	TRBJ1-1	TRBV5-6	-	CASSLIRLLGNSTEAFF	TGTGCCAGCAGCTTGATCCGGTTACTGGGAAATTCAACTGAAGCTTTCTTT
18	-	TRBJ2-2	TRBV18	TRBD2	CASSPLAPTGAGGRELFF	TGTGCCAGCTCACCCTTGGCCCCCACGGGGGCGGGAGGAAGGGAGCTGTTTTTT
13	-	TRBJ2-1	TRBV7-2	-	CASSSLGSYEQFF	TGTGCCAGCAGCTCTCTGGGCTCCTACGAGCAGTTCTTC
14	-	TRBJ2-1	TRBV10-3	-	CAISEGSDPNEQFF	TGTGCCATCAGTGAAGGTTCCGACCCCAATGAGCAGTTCTTC
13	-	TRBJ2-5	TRBV5-1	TRBD2	CASRSLAGETQYF	TGCGCCAGCAGATCACTAGCGGGAGAGACCCAGTACTTC
11	-	TRBJ1-4	TRBV29-1	-	CSAEKGEKLFF	TGCAGCGCTGAAAAAGGTGAAAAACTGTTTTTT
17	-	TRBJ2-3	TRBV5-8	TRBD2	CASSSRTSGEPTDTQYF	TGTGCCAGCAGCTCCAGGACTAGCGGGGAACCGACAGATACGCAGTATTTT
14	-	TRBJ2-7	TRBV7-2	-	CASSSAGRSYEQYF	TGTGCCAGCAGCTCCGCGGGGCGCTCCTACGAGCAGTACTTC
14	-	TRBJ1-1	TRBV30	TRBD1	CAWSGQGGWTEAFF	TGTGCCTGGAGTGGACAGGGGGGGTGGACTGAAGCTTTCTTT
14	-	TRBJ1-5	TRBV30	-	CAWSTGDSNQPQHF	TGTGCCTGGAGTACAGGCGATAGCAATCAGCCCCAGCATTTT
13	-	TRBJ1-2	TRBV30	-	CAWNEGQSYGYTF	TGTGCCTGGAACGAGGGCCAAAGCTATGGCTACACCTTC
18	-	TRBJ2-7	TRBV18	TRBD1	CASSPPVSGTGSPYEQYF	TGTGCCAGCTCACCACCTGTGTCTGGGACAGGGAGTCCCTACGAGCAGTACTTC
14	-	TRBJ2-7	TRBV11-2	TRBD2	CASSRTSWGYEQYF	TGTGCCAGCAGCCGGACTAGTTGGGGCTACGAGCAGTACTTC
16	-	TRBJ2-1	TRBV5-4	-	CASSGGGAGGRNEQFF	TGTGCCAGCAGCGGAGGAGGGGCAGGCGGAAGAAATGAGCAGTTCTTC
16	-	TRBJ1-1	TRBV28	-	CASLTDRGRRGTEAFF	TGTGCCAGCCTCACCGACCGGGGGCGCCGAGGGACTGAAGCTTTCTTT
14	-	TRBJ2-1	TRBV9	TRBD2	CASKGTSGGSEQFF	TGTGCCAGCAAGGGGACTAGCGGGGGGAGTGAGCAGTTCTTC